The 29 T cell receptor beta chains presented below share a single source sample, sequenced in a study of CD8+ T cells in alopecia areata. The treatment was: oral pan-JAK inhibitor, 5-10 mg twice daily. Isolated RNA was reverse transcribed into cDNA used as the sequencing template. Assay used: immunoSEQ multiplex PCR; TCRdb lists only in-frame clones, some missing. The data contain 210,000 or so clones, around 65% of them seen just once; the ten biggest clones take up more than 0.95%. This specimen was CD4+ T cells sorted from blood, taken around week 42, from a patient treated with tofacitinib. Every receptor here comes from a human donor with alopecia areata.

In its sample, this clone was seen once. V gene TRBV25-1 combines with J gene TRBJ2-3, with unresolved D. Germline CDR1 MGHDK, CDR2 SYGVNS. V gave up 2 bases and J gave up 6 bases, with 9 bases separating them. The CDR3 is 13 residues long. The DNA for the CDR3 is TGTGCCAGCAGTGAAGAGTGGTCCGATACGCAGTATTTT. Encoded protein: CASSEEWSDTQYF.

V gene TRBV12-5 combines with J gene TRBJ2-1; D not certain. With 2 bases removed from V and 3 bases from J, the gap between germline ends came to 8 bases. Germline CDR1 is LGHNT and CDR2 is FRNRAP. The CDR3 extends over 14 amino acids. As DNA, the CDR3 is TGTGCTAGTGGTTTGACACCCCTCTACAATGAGCAGTTCTTC. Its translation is CASGLTPLYNEQFF.

The CDR3 loop is CSVEEGRRGYTF. CDR3 DNA: TGCAGCGTTGAAGAGGGGAGGCGAGGCTACACCTTC. The genes are TRBV29-1 and TRBJ1-2; D call uncertain. CDR1 and CDR2 (germline): SQVTM, ANQGSEA. V lost 0 bases and J 8 bases, leaving 10 bases between the germline ends. This CDR3 is 12 amino acids long.

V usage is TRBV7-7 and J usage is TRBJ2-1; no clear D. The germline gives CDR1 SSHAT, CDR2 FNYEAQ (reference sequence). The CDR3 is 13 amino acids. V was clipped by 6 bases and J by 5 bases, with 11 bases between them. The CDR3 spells CASSVRGNNEQFF. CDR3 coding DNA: TGTGCCAGCAGTGTCCGTGGGAACAATGAGCAGTTCTTC.

CDR3 region: CAWSATNTIYF. For the CDR3, the DNA is TGTGCCTGGAGTGCCACAAACACCATATATTTT. This rearrangement joins TRBV30 to TRBJ1-3; unclear D gene. The CDR3 contains 11 residues. The germline V and J ends were trimmed by 1 base and 6 bases, with 4 bases remaining between them. Germline-derived CDR1 and CDR2 are GTSNPN and SVGIG (reference sequence).

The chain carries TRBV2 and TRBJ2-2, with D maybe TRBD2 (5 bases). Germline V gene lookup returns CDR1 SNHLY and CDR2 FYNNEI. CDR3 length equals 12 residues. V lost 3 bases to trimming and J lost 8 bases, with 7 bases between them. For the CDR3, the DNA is TGTGCCAGCAGTGATCCGGGGGGGGAGCTGTTTTTT. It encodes CASSDPGGELFF.

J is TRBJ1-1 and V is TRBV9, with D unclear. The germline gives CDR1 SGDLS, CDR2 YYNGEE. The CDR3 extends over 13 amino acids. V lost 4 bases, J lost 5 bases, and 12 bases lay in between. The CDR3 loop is CASSPRRGTEAFF. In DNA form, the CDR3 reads TGTGCCAGCAGCCCACGGCGGGGAACTGAAGCTTTCTTT.

CDR3 protein: CASSRNGREYEQYF. In DNA form, the CDR3 reads TGTGCCAGCAGTAGAAACGGACGGGAATACGAGCAGTACTTC. This chain uses TRBV27 with TRBJ2-7, with a tentative D call TRBD2 (5 bases). The CDR3 loop spans 14 amino acids. Germline V gene sequence: CDR1 MNHEY, CDR2 SMNVEV (reference sequence). Trimming pared 5 bases from V and 4 bases from J, leaving 15 bases between.

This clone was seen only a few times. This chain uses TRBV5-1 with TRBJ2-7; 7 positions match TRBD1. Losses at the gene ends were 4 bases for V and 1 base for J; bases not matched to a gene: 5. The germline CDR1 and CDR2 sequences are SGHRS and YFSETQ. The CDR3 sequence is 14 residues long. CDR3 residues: CASSVQGVSYEQYF. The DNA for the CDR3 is TGCGCCAGCAGCGTCCAGGGGGTATCCTACGAGCAGTACTTC.

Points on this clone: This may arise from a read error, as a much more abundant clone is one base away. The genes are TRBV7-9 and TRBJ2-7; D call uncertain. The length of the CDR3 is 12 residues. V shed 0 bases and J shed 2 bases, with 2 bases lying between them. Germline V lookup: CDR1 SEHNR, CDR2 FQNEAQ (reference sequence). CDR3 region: CASSLAAYEQYF. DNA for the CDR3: TGTGCCAGCAGCTTAGCGGCCTACGAGCAGTACTTC.

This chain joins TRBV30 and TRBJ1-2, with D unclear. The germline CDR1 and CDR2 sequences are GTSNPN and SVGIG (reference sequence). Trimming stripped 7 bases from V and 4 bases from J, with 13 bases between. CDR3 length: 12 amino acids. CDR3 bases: TGTGCCTCTTCGGGCAACATCTATGGCTACACCTTC. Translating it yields CASSGNIYGYTF.

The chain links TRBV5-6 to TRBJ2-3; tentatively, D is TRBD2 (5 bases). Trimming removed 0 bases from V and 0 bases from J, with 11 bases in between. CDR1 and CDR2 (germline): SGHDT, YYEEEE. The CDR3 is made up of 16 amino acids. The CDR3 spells CASSLDRGPSTDTQYF. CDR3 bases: TGTGCCAGCAGCTTGGATCGGGGTCCAAGCACAGATACGCAGTATTTT.

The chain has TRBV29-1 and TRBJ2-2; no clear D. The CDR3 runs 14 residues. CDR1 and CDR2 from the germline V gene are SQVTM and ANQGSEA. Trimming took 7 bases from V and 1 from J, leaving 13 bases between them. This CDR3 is CSGAVQENTGELFF. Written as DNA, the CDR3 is TGCAGCGGAGCCGTCCAAGAGAACACCGGGGAGCTGTTTTTT.

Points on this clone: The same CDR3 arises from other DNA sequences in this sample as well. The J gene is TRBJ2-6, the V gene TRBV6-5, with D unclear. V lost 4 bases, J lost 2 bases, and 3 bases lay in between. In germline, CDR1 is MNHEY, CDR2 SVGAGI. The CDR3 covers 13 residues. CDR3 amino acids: CASSLAGANVLTF. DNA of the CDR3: TGTGCCAGCAGTTTAGCTGGGGCCAACGTCCTGACTTTC.

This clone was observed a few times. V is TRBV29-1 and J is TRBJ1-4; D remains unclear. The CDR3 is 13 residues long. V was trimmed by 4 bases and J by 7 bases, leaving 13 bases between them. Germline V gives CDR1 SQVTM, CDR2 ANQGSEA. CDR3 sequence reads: CSVAAGIGEKLFF. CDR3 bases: TGCAGCGTTGCGGCAGGTATAGGTGAAAAACTGTTTTTT.

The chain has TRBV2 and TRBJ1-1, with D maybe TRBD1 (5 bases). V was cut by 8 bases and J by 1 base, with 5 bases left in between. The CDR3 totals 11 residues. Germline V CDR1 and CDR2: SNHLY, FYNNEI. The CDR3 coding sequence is TGTGCCAGCGGGGGGAACACTGAAGCTTTCTTT. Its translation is CASGGNTEAFF.

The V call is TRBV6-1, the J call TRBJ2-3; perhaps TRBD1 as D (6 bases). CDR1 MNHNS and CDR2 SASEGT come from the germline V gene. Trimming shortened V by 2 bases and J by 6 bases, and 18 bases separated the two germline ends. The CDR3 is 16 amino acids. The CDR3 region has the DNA TGTGCCAGCAGTGAATACGGGACACACAGGTTGGATACGCAGTATTTT. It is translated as CASSEYGTHRLDTQYF.

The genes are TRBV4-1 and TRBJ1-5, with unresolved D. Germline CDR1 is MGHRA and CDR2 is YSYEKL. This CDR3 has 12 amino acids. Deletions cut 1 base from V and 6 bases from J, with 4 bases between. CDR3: CASSQVGQPQHF. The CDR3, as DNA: TGCGCCAGCAGCCAAGTGGGTCAGCCCCAGCATTTT.

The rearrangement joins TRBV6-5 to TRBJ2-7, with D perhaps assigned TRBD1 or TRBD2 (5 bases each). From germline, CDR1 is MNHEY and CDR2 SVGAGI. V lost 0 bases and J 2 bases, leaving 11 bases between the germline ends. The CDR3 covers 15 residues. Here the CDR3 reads CASSYSRVGAYEQYF. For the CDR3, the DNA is TGTGCCAGCAGTTACTCGCGGGTAGGGGCCTACGAGCAGTACTTC.

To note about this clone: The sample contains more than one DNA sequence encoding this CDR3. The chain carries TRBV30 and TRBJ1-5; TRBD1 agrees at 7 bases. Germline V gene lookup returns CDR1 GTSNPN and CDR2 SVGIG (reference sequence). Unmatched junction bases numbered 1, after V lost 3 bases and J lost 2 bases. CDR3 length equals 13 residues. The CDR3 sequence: CAWSGQGNQPQHF. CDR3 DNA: TGTGCCTGGAGCGGACAGGGCAATCAGCCCCAGCATTTT.

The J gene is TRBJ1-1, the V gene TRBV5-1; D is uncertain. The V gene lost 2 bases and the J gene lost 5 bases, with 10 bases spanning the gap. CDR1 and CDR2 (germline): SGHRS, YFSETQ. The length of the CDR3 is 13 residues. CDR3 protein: CASSFSPKTEAFF. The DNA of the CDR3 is TGCGCCAGCAGCTTCAGCCCCAAAACTGAAGCTTTCTTT.

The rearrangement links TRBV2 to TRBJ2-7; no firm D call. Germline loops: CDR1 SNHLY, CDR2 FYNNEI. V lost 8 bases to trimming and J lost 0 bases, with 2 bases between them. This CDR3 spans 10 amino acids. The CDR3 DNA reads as TGTGCCAGCCCCTCCTACGAGCAGTACTTC. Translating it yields CASPSYEQYF.

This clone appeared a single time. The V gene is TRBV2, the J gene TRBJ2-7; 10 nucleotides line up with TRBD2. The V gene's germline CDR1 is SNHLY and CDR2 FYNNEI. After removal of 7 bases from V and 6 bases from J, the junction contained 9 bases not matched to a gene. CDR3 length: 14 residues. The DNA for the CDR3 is TGTGCCAGCATGCGAACTAGCGGGGCTCTCGAGCAGTACTTC. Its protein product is CASMRTSGALEQYF.

The CDR3 region has the DNA TGTGCCACCAGCAGTCGGTGGTCCCTAGGGGCAGATACGCAGTATTTT. This gives the protein CATSSRWSLGADTQYF. The chain uses TRBV15 and TRBJ2-3; TRBD1 might be the D (5 bases). The germline CDR1 and CDR2 sequences are LNHNV and YYDKDF (reference sequence). Trimming shortened V by 3 bases and J by 4 bases, and 17 bases separated the two germline ends. CDR3 size: 16 residues.

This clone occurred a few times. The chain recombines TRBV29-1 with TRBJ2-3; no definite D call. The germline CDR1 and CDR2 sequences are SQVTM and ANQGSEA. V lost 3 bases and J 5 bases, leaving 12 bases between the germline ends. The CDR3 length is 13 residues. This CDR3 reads CSVDSPSGDTQYF. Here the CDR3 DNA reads TGCAGCGTTGACTCCCCCTCTGGAGATACGCAGTATTTT.

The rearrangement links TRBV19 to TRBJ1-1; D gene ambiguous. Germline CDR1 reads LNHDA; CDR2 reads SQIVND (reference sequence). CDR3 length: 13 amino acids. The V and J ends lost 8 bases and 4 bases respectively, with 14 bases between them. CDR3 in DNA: TGTGCCAGTTCCCGATCACTCGGCACTGAAGCTTTCTTT. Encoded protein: CASSRSLGTEAFF.

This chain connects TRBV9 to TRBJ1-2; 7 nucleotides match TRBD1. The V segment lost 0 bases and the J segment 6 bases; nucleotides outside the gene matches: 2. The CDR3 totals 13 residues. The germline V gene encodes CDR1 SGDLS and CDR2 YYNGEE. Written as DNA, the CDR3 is TGTGCCAGCAGCGTAGACACAGGGGATGGCTACACCTTC. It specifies CASSVDTGDGYTF.

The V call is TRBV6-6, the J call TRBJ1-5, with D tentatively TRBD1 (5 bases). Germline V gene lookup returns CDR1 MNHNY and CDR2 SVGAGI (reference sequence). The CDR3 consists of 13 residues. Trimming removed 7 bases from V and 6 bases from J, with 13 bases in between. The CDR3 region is CASMRGSGQPQHF. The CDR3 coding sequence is TGTGCCAGCATGAGGGGCTCGGGTCAGCCCCAGCATTTT.

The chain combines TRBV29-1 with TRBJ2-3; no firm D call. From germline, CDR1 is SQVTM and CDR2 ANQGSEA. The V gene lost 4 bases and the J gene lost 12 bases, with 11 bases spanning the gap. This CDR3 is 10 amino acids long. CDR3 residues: CSVGISSQYF. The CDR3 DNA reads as TGCAGCGTTGGTATAAGTTCTCAGTATTTT.